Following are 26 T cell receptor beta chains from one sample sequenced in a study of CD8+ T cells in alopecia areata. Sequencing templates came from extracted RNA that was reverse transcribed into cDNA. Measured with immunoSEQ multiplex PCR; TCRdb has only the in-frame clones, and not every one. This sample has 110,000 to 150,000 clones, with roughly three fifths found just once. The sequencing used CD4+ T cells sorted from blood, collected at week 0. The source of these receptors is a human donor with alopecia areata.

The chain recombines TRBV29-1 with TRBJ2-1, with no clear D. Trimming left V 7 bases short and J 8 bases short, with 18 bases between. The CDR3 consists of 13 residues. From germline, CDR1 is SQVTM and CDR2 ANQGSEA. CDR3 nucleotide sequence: TGCAGCGGACGGAGTGAAGGGTCCCATGAGCAGTTCTTC. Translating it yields CSGRSEGSHEQFF.

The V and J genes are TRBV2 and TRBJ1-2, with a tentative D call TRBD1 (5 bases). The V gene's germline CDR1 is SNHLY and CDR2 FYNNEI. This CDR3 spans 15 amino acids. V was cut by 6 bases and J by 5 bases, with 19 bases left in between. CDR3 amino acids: CASRSVLLGTYGYTF. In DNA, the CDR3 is TGTGCCAGCAGGTCTGTCCTACTCGGGACGTATGGCTACACCTTC.

The CDR3 coding sequence is TGTGCCAGCAGCATTTTTTTGGATAGCAATCAGCCCCAGCATTTT. Its protein is CASSIFLDSNQPQHF. The J gene is TRBJ1-5, the V gene TRBV4-2; D is uncertain. Per the germline V gene, CDR1 is LGHNA and CDR2 is YNFKEQ. Trimming took off 5 bases at V and 0 bases at J, with 11 bases between the two ends. The CDR3 contains 15 residues.

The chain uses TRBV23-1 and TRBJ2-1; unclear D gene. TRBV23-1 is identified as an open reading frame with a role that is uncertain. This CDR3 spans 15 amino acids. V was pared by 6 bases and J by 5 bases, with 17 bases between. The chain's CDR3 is CASSPSMMRHNEQFF. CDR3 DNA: TGCGCCAGCAGCCCCTCGATGATGAGGCACAATGAGCAGTTCTTC.

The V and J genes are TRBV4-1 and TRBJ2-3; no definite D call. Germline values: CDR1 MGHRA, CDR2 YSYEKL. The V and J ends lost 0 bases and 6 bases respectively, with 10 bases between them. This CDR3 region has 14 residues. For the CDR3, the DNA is TGCGCCAGCAGCCAAGATAGCCGACTGGATACGCAGTATTTT. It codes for CASSQDSRLDTQYF.

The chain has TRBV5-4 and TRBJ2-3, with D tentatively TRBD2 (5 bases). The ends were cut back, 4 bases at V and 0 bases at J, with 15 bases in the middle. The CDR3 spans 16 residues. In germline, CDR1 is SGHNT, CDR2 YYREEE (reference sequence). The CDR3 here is CASSPPAGSSTDTQYF. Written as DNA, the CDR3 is TGTGCCAGCAGCCCCCCGGCGGGTTCTAGCACAGATACGCAGTATTTT.

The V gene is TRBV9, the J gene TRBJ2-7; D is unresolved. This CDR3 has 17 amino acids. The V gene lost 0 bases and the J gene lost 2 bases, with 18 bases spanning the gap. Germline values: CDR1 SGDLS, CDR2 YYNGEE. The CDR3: CASSVGGSAPGTYEQYF. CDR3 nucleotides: TGTGCCAGCAGCGTAGGGGGTTCGGCACCTGGGACCTACGAGCAGTACTTC.

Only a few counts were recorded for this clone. The CDR3 is CSVDRETGELFF. The CDR3 bases are TGCAGCGTCGACAGGGAAACCGGGGAGCTGTTTTTT. The V and J genes are TRBV29-1 and TRBJ2-2; 7 nucleotides align to TRBD1. Germline-derived CDR1 and CDR2 are SQVTM and ANQGSEA. The ends lost 6 bases at V and 5 bases at J; junction bases unmatched: 3. CDR3 length equals 12 residues.

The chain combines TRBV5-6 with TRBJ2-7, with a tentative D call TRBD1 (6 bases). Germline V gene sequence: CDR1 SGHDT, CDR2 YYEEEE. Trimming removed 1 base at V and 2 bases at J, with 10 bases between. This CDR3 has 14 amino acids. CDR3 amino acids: CASSLFGQPYEQYF. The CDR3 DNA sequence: TGTGCCAGCAGCTTGTTCGGACAGCCCTACGAGCAGTACTTC.

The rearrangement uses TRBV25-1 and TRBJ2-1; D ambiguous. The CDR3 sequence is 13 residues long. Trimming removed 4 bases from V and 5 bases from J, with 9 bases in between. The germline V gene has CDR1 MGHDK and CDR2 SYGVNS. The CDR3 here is CASSVMYNNEQFF. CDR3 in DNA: TGTGCCAGCAGTGTGATGTATAACAATGAGCAGTTCTTC.

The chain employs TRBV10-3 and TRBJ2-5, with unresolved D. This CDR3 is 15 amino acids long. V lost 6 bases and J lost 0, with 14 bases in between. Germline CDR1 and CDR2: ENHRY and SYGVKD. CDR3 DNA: TGTGCCATCAGGAAGGGATCACCCAACCAAGAGACCCAGTACTTC. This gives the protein CAIRKGSPNQETQYF.

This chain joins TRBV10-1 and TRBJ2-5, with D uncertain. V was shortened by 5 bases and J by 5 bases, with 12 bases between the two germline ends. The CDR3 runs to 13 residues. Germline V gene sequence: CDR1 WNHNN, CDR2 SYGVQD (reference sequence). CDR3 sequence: CASSPGSSETQYF. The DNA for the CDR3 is TGCGCCAGCAGTCCCGGAAGCTCGGAGACCCAGTACTTC.

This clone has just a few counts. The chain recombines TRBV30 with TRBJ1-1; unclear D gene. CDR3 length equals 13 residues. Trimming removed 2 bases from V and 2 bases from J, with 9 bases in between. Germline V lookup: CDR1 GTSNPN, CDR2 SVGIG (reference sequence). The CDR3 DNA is TGTGCCTGGAGTTCTACAGCCAACACTGAAGCTTTCTTT. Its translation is CAWSSTANTEAFF.

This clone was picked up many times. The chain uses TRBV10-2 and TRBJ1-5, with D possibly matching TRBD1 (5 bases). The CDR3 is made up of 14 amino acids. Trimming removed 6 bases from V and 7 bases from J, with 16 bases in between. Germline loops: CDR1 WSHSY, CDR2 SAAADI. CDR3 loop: CASRAQGARQPQHF. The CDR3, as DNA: TGCGCCAGCAGGGCTCAAGGGGCGAGGCAGCCCCAGCATTTT.

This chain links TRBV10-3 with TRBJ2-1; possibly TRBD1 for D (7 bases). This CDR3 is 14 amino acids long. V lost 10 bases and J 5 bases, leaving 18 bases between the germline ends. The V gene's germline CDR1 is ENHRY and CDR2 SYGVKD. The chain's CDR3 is CATGPEGANNEQFF. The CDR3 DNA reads TGTGCCACGGGGCCGGAGGGGGCTAACAATGAGCAGTTCTTC.

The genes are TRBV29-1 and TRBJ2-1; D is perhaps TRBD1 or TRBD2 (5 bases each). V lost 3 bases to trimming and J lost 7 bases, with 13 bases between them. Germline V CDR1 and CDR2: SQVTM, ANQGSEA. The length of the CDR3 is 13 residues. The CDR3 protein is CSVDRAGTNEQFF. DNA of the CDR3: TGCAGCGTTGACCGTGCAGGGACGAATGAGCAGTTCTTC.

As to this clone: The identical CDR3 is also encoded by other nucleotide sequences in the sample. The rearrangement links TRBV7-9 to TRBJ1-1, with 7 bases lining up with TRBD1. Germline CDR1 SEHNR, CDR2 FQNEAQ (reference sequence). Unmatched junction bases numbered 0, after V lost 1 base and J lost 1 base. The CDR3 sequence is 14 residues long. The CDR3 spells CASSLGQGNTEAFF. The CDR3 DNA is TGTGCCAGCAGCTTAGGACAGGGGAACACTGAAGCTTTCTTT.

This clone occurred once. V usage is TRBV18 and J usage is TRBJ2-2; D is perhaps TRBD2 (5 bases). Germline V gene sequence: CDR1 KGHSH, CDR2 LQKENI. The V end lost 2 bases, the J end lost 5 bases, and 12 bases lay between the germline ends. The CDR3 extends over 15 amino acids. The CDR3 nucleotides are TGTGCCAGCTCACCAGAGGGCGGAGGTACCGGGGAGCTGTTTTTT. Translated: CASSPEGGGTGELFF.

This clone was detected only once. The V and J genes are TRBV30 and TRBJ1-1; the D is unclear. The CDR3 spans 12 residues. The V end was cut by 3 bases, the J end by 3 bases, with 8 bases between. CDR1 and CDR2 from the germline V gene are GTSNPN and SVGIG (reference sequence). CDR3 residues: CAWRGYDTEAFF. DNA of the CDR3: TGTGCCTGGAGGGGGTACGACACTGAAGCTTTCTTT.

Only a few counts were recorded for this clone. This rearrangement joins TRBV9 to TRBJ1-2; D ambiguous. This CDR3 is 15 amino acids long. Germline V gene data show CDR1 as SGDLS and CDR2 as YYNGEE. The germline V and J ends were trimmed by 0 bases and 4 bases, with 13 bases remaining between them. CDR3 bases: TGTGCCAGCAGCGTAGGAGATTTTCGTAGCTATGGCTACACCTTC. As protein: CASSVGDFRSYGYTF.

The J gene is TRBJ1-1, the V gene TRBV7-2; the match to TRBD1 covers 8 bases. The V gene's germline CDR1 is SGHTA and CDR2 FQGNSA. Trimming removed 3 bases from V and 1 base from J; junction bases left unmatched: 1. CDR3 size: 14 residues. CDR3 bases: TGTGCCAGCAGCTTCCAGGGGGCGAACACTGAAGCTTTCTTT. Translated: CASSFQGANTEAFF.

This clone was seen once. This CDR3 reads CASSVVSGETQYF. The CDR3 nucleotides are TGTGCCAGCAGCGTGGTCTCGGGGGAGACCCAGTACTTC. The gene calls are TRBV9 and TRBJ2-5, with D possibly TRBD2 on 5 matching bases. The V and J ends lost 2 bases and 5 bases respectively, with 10 bases between them. CDR3 length: 13 amino acids. In germline, CDR1 is SGDLS, CDR2 YYNGEE.

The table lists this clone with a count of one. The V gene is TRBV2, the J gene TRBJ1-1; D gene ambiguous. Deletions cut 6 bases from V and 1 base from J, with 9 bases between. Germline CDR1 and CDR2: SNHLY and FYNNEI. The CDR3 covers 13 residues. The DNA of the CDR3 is TGTGCCAGCAGAGAAAACAGGAACACTGAAGCTTTCTTT. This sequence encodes CASRENRNTEAFF.

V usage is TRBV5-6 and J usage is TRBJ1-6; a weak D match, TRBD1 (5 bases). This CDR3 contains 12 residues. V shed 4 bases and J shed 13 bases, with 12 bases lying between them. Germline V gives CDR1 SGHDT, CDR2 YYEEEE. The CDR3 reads CASSPTGGPLHF. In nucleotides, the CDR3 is TGTGCCAGCAGCCCGACCGGGGGGCCCCTCCACTTT.

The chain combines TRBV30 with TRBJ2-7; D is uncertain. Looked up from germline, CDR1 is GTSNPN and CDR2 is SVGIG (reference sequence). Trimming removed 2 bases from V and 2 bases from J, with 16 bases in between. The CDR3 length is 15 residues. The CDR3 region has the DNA TGTGCCTGGAGTAAAACCGGACCCCCACCCTACGAGCAGTACTTC. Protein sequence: CAWSKTGPPPYEQYF.

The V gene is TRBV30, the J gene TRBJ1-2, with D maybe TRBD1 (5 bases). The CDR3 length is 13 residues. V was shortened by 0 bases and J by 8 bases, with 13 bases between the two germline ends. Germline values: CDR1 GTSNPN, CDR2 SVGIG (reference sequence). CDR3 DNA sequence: TGTGCCTGGAGTGTGGGGGGGAATTCAGGCTACACCTTC. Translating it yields CAWSVGGNSGYTF.